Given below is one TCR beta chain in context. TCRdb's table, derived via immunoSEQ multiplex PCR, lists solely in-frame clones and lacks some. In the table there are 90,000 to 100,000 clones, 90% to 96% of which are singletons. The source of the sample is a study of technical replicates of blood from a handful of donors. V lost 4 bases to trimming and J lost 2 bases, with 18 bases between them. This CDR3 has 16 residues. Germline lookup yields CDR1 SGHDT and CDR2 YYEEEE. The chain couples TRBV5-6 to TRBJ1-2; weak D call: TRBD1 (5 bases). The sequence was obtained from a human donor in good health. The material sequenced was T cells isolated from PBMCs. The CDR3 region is CASSNTGGSVNYGYTF. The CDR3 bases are TGTGCCAGCAGCAACACCGGGGGGTCAGTCAACTATGGCTACACCTTC.